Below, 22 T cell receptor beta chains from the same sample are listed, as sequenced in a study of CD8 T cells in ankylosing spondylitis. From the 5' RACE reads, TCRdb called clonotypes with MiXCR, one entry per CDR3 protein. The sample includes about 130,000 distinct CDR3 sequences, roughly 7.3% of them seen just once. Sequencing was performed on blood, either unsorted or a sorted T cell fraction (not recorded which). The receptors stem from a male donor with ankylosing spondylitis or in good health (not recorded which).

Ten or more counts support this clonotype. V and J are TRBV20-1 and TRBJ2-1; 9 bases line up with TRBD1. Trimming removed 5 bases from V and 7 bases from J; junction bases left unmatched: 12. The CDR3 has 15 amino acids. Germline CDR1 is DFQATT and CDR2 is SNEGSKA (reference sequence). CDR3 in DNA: TGCAGTGCTGACCCTATGGGACAGGGCGGGAATGAGCAGTTCTTC. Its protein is CSADPMGQGGNEQFF.

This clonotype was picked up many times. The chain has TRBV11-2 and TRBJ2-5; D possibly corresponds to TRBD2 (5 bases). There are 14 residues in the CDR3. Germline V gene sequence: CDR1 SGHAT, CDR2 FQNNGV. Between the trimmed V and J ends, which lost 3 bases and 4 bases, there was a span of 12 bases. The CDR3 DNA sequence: TGTGCCAGCAGCTTCTCGGCGGGTGGAGAGACCCAGTACTTC. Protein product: CASSFSAGGETQYF. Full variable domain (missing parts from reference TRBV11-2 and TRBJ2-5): EAGVAQSPRYKIIEKRQSVAFWCNPISGHATLYWYQQILGQGPKLLIQFQNNGVVDDSQLPKDRFSAERLKGVDSTLKIQPAKLEDSAVYLCASSFSAGGETQYFGPGTRLLVL.

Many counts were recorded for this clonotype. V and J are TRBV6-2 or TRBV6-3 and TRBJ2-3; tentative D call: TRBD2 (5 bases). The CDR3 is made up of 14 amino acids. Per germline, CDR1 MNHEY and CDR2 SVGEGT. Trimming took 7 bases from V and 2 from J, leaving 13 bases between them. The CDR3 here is CASTPPGDTDTQYF. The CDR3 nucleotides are TGTGCCAGCACCCCACCCGGGGACACAGATACGCAGTATTTT.

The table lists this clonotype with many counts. The CDR3 coding sequence is TGTGCCAGCTCACCACCGAGAGGGAGTGATTCAGCCACCGGGGAGCTGTTTTTT. It yields the protein CASSPPRGSDSATGELFF. This chain connects TRBV18 to TRBJ2-2; D is possibly TRBD2 (5 bases). The CDR3 extends over 18 amino acids. Trimming took off 0 bases at V and 4 bases at J, with 18 bases between the two ends. CDR1 is KGHSH and CDR2 is LQKENI in the germline V gene. Full variable domain (missing parts from reference TRBV18 and TRBJ2-2): NAGVMQNPRHLVRRRGQEARLRCSPMKGHSHVYWYRQLPEEGLKFMVYLQKENIIDESGMPKERFSAEFPKEGPSILRIQQVVRGDSAAYFCASSPPRGSDSATGELFFGEGSRLTVL.

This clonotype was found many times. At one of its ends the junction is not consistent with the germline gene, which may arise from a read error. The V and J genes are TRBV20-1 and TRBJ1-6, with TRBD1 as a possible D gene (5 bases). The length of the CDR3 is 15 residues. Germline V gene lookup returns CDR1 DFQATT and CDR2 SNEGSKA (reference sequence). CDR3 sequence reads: CSAKKSGQFNSPLHF. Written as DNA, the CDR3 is TGCAGCGCTAAGAAGTCAGGGCAGTTTAATTCACCCCTCCACTTT.

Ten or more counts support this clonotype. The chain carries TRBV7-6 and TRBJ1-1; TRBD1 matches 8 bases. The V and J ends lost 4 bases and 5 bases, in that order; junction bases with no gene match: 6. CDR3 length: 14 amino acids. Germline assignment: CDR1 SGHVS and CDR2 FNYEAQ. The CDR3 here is CASSYTDRATEAFF. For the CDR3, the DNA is TGTGCCAGCAGCTACACGGACAGGGCGACTGAAGCTTTCTTT.

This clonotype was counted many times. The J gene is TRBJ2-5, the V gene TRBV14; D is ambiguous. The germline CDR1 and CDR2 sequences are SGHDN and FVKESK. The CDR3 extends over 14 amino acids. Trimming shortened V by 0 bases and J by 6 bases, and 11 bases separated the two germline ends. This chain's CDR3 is CASSQDSGVKTQYF. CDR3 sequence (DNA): TGTGCCAGCAGCCAAGATTCTGGGGTAAAGACCCAGTACTTC.

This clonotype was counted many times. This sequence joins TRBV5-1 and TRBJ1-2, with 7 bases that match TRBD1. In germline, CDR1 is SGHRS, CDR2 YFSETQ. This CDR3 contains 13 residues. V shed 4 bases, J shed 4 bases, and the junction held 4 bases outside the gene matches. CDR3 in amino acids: CASSPDRSYGYTF. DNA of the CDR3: TGCGCCAGCAGCCCGGACAGGAGCTATGGCTACACCTTC.

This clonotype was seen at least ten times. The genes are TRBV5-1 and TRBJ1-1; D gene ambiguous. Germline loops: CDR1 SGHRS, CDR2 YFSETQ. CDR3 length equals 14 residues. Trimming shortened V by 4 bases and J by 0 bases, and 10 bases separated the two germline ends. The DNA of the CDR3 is TGCGCCAGCAGCCTACAAGACATGAACACTGAAGCTTTCTTT. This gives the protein CASSLQDMNTEAFF.

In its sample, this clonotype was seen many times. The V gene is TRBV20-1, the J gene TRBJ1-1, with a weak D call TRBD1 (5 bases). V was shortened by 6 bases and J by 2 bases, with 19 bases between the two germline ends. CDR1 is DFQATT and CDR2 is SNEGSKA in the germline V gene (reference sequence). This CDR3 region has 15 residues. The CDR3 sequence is CSAPDSRRTNTEAFF. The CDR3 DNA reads TGCAGTGCCCCCGATTCGCGCAGGACAAACACTGAAGCTTTCTTT.

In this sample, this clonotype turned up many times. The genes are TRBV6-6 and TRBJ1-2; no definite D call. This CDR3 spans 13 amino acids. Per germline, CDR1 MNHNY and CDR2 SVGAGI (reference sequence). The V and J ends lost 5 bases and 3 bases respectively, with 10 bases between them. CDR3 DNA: TGTGCCAGCAGTCCGGATATAGACTATGGCTACACCTTC. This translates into CASSPDIDYGYTF.

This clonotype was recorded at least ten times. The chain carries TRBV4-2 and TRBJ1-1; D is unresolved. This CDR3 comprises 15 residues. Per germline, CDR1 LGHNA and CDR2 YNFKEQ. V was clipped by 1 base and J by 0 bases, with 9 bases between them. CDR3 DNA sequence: TGTGCCAGCAGCCAAGTGGAGGGCATGAACACTGAAGCTTTCTTT. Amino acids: CASSQVEGMNTEAFF.

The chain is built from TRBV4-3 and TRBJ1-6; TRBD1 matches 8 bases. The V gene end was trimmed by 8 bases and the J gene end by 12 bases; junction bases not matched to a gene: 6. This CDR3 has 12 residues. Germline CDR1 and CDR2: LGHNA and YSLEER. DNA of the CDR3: TGCGCCAGCCACCGGACAGGGCGACCCCTCCACTTT. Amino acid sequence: CASHRTGRPLHF.

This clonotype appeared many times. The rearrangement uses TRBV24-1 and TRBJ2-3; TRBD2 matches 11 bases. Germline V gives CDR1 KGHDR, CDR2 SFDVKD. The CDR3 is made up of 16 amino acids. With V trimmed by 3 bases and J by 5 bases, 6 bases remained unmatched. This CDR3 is CATSDELAGAGDTQYF. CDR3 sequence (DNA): TGTGCCACCAGTGATGAACTAGCGGGAGCAGGAGATACGCAGTATTTT.

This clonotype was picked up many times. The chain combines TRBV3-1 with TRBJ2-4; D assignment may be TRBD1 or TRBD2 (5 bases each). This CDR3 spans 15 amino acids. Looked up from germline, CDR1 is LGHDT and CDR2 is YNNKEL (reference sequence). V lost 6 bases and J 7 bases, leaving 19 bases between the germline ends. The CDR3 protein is CASSHSGSWRNIQYF. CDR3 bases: TGTGCCAGCAGTCACTCAGGGTCTTGGAGGAACATTCAGTACTTC.

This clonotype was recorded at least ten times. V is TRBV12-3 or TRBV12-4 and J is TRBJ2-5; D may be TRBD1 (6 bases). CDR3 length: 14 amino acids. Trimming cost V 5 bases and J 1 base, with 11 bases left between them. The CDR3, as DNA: TGTGCCAGCAGTACCCAGGGGACCCAAGAGACCCAGTACTTC. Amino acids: CASSTQGTQETQYF.

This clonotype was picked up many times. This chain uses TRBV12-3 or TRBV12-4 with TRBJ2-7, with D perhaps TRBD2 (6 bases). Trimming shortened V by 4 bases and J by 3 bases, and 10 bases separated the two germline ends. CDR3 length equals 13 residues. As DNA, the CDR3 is TGTGCCAGCAGTTACGCGGGGAACTACGAGCAGTACTTC. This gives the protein CASSYAGNYEQYF.

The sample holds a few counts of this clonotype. The chain's CDR3 is CASSFGSSNEQFF. In DNA, the CDR3 is TGTGCCAGCAGCTTCGGGAGTAGCAATGAGCAGTTCTTC. The chain has TRBV7-2 and TRBJ2-1; tentatively, D is TRBD2 (6 bases). The V gene's germline CDR1 is SGHTA and CDR2 FQGNSA. This CDR3 contains 13 residues. The V gene lost 3 bases and the J gene lost 6 bases, with 9 bases spanning the gap.

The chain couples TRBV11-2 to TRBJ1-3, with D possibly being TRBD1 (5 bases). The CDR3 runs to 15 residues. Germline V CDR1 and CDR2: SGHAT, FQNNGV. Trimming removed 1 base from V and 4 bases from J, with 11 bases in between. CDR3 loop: CASSLAANRGNTIYF. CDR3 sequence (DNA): TGTGCCAGCAGCTTAGCGGCAAACAGGGGAAACACCATATATTTT. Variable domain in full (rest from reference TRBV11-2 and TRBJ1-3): EAGVAQSPRYKIIEKRQSVAFWCNPISGHATLYWYQQILGQGPKLLIQFQNNGVVDDSQLPKDRFSAERLKGVDSTLKIQPAKLEDSAVYLCASSLAANRGNTIYFGEGSWLTVV.

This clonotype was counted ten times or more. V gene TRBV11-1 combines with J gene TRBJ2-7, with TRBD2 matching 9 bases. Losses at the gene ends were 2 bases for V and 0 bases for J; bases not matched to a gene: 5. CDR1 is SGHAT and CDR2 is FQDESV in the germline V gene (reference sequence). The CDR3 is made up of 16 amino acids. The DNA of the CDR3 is TGTGCCAGCAGCTTACTAGCGGGGACGAGCTCCTACGAGCAGTACTTC. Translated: CASSLLAGTSSYEQYF.

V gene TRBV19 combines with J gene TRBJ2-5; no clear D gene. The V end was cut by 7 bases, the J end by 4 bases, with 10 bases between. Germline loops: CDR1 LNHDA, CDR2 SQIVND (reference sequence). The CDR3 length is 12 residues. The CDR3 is CASNQGGETQYF. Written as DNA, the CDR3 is TGTGCCAGTAATCAAGGCGGAGAGACCCAGTACTTC.

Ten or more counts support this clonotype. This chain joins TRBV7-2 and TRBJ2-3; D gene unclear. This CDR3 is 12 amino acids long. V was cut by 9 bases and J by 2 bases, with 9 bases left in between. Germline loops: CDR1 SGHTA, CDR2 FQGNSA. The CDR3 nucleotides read TGTGCCAGTCTACAAGACACAGATACGCAGTATTTT. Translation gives CASLQDTDTQYF.